The rows below give T cell receptor beta chains drawn from one sample of a study of shared clonotypes between healthy human individuals. Only in-frame clones appear in the TCRdb table, and some are missing; sequencing was by immunoSEQ multiplex PCR. Among a few million clones, around 93% were seen once, and the ten largest hold about 1.7%. Sequenced input: naive CD8+ T cells from PBMCs. All receptors come from a man aged 18 to 30 in good health. Some clones in this sample may be carry-over from other donors' samples. Both conserved end residues are part of each CDR3. Rows may omit the clone size; those that give it use once, few, many or a size class.

cdr3_aa clone_size v_call
CASSFGGEGHEQYF . TRBV5-1
CASSLPTGTSGRPYEQYF . TRBV28
CATTRSYEQYF . TRBV6-1
CATSRINEKLFF . TRBV15
CASSPGHGINTGELFF . TRBV28
CASSPGGEETQYF . TRBV5-6
CASSLAGGPTNEQFF . TRBV7-8
CATIQTENTGELFF . TRBV15
CASSPGQPYNEQFF . TRBV6-6
CASSLASEGTSGAYEQYF . TRBV7-8
CASSLSGGFVSYEQYF . TRBV27
CASSSYRGTEAFF . TRBV7-8
CASSPPRGGSTEAFF . TRBV18
CASSLDYGTLGNEQFF . TRBV7-2
CASMRPEGREDYNEQFF . TRBV28
CASKKHLNTDTQYF . TRBV28
CASSSGQGNTEAFF . TRBV5-1
CASSLGPPSSNQPQHF . TRBV28
CASSSDTDGRGFSYEQYF . TRBV13
CASSLERQFSYEQYF . TRBV7-6
CASTLLGPLNEQFF . TRBV7-9
CASRDGRFSYEQYF . TRBV2
CASSVGDRNTEAFF . TRBV9
CASSHAGTGFLLSGNTIYF once TRBV7-9
CASGETQYF . TRBV25-1
CASGTSNTGGEGQYF . TRBV7-9
CASSKELRNEKLFF . TRBV21-1
CASKGLRSLYEQYF . TRBV27
CASSSRTSANEQFF . TRBV7-9
CASSAQGQPQHF . TRBV13
CASSLTGPDKETQYF . TRBV7-9